A single sample gave rise to the 25 T cell receptor beta chains below, sequenced in a study of blood T cell repertoires in COVID-19 (TCRdb year 2020). Library generation was performed with the immunoSEQ multiplex PCR assay. TCRdb mirrors the immuneACCESS table, restricted to in-frame sequences. Some clones are absent from its copies; in checked studies, under half trace to an unresolved V gene, and the reason for the others is unknown. Recorded for this sample are some 46,000 clones; about 87% of them occurred a single time. In total, the top ten clones hold about 5% of the sample. Specimen: peripheral blood. These TCRs come from a human donor in a cohort sampled during active COVID-19.

This clone was seen a single time. This chain uses TRBV6-1 with TRBJ2-5; D remains ambiguous. The CDR3 loop spans 13 amino acids. Trimming removed 3 bases from V and 5 bases from J, with 10 bases in between. CDR1 and CDR2 from the germline V gene are MNHNS and SASEGT. The CDR3 here is CASSELVGETQYF. The CDR3 DNA reads TGTGCCAGCAGTGAGCTAGTTGGCGAGACCCAGTACTTC.

V and J are TRBV18 and TRBJ2-7; 12 bases agree with TRBD1. CDR3 length: 14 amino acids. After removal of 6 bases from V and 6 bases from J, the junction contained 6 bases not matched to a gene. Germline CDR1 is KGHSH and CDR2 is LQKENI. Here the CDR3 reads CASSRDRGHGEQYF. The CDR3, as DNA: TGTGCCAGCTCGCGGGACAGGGGGCACGGCGAGCAGTACTTC.

The rearrangement joins TRBV7-8 to TRBJ2-2, with 12 bases that match TRBD2. After removal of 6 bases from V and 3 bases from J, the junction contained 5 bases not matched to a gene. The CDR3 loop spans 16 amino acids. Germline assignment: CDR1 SGHVS and CDR2 FQNEAQ. For the CDR3, the DNA is TGTGCCAGCAGACGACTAGCGGGAGTGGACACCGGGGAGCTGTTTTTT. Translating gives CASRRLAGVDTGELFF.

This sequence joins TRBV7-9 and TRBJ1-4; no definite D call. With 4 bases removed from V and 8 bases from J, the gap between germline ends came to 14 bases. This CDR3 has 14 amino acids. From germline, CDR1 is SEHNR and CDR2 FQNEAQ (reference sequence). The CDR3 region is CASSSPGKVEKLFF. For the CDR3, the DNA is TGTGCCAGCAGCTCGCCGGGAAAGGTGGAAAAACTGTTTTTT.

The CDR3 protein is CASSEAYYEQYF. As DNA, the CDR3 is TGTGCCAGCAGTGAAGCCTACTACGAGCAGTACTTC. The V call is TRBV2, the J call TRBJ2-7, with unresolved D. V was trimmed by 0 bases and J by 3 bases, leaving 3 bases between them. The V gene's germline CDR1 is SNHLY and CDR2 FYNNEI. This CDR3 comprises 12 residues.

The rearrangement uses TRBV5-5 and TRBJ1-5; D is possibly TRBD1 (6 bases). The CDR3 has 14 residues. Germline values: CDR1 SGHKS, CDR2 YYEKEE (reference sequence). Trimming left V 4 bases short and J 5 bases short, with 13 bases between. CDR3 protein: CASSPAQGYQPQHF. The CDR3 bases are TGTGCCAGCAGCCCCGCACAGGGCTATCAGCCCCAGCATTTT.

The rearrangement links TRBV6-2 or TRBV6-3 to TRBJ2-5, with TRBD2 identical over 7 bases. The CDR3 has 18 amino acids. V gave up 2 bases and J gave up 2 bases; unmatched junction bases: 14. Germline V lookup: CDR1 MNHEY, CDR2 SVGEGT. As DNA, the CDR3 is TGTGCCAGCAGTTACGCGGGCGGGAGAGGGGTCCGTCAAGAGACCCAGTACTTC. It is translated as CASSYAGGRGVRQETQYF.

V is TRBV5-6 and J is TRBJ2-7; 11 bases fit TRBD1. Per the germline V gene, CDR1 is SGHDT and CDR2 is YYEEEE. With 4 bases clipped from V and 7 bases from J, the junction kept 13 bases outside the gene matches. The length of the CDR3 is 16 residues. The CDR3 reads CASSPWTGGAAWEQYF. CDR3 bases: TGTGCCAGCAGCCCCTGGACAGGGGGCGCGGCTTGGGAGCAGTACTTC.

The rearrangement uses TRBV7-6 and TRBJ2-7; 10 bases map to TRBD2. Germline CDR1 reads SGHVS; CDR2 reads FNYEAQ. The CDR3 spans 15 residues. The trim removed 6 bases at V and 2 bases at J, leaving 7 bases unmatched. The CDR3 loop reads CASSLRTSGPYEQYF. DNA for the CDR3: TGTGCCAGCAGTTTGAGGACTAGCGGCCCCTACGAGCAGTACTTC.

V and J are TRBV11-3 and TRBJ2-1; TRBD2 might be the D (6 bases). The CDR3 runs 12 residues. V was pared by 6 bases and J by 7 bases, with 10 bases between. Germline V gene lookup returns CDR1 SGHNT and CDR2 YENEEA. CDR3: CASSGGQNEQFF. The DNA for the CDR3 is TGTGCCAGCAGTGGAGGGCAGAATGAGCAGTTCTTC.

The chain links TRBV5-1 to TRBJ1-1, with 12 bases lining up with TRBD1. Germline V gene sequence: CDR1 SGHRS, CDR2 YFSETQ. The CDR3 consists of 16 residues. Trimming at V came to 0 bases and at J to 5 bases, leaving 5 bases not matched to a gene. The CDR3 nucleotides read TGCGCCAGCAGCTTGGTGGGACAGGGGGCGCAAACTGAAGCTTTCTTT. This gives the protein CASSLVGQGAQTEAFF.

The chain recombines TRBV28 with TRBJ2-7; perhaps TRBD1 as D (6 bases). The CDR3 is made up of 13 amino acids. V was pared by 5 bases and J by 0 bases, with 8 bases between. Germline CDR1 and CDR2: MDHEN and SYDVKM. The CDR3 reads CASSRQVSYEQYF. DNA for the CDR3: TGTGCCAGCAGTAGACAGGTCTCCTACGAGCAGTACTTC.

The chain carries TRBV4-2 and TRBJ2-1; 12 nucleotides line up with TRBD1. V lost 2 bases to trimming and J lost 0 bases; unmatched junction nucleotides: 5. The germline V gene encodes CDR1 LGHNA and CDR2 YNFKEQ. The length of the CDR3 is 18 residues. The CDR3 reads CASSQTGTGGLSYNEQFF. In DNA form, the CDR3 reads TGTGCCAGCAGCCAAACCGGGACAGGGGGCCTCTCCTACAATGAGCAGTTCTTC.

This clone was seen just once. The rearrangement joins TRBV29-1 to TRBJ1-1; the match to TRBD1 covers 11 bases. Germline CDR1 is SQVTM and CDR2 is ANQGSEA. The CDR3 is 11 residues long. After removal of 6 bases from V and 6 bases from J, the junction contained 0 bases not matched to a gene. The CDR3 loop is CSVDRGPEAFF. DNA for the CDR3: TGCAGCGTGGACAGGGGGCCTGAAGCTTTCTTT.

The CDR3, as DNA: TGTGCCAGCAGTATAGCGGGCGAACATATGGATACGCAGTATTTT. It codes for CASSIAGEHMDTQYF. This chain joins TRBV6-5 and TRBJ2-3; 7 positions agree with TRBD2. V dropped 5 bases and J dropped 6; count of bases not matched to a gene: 11. The CDR3 extends over 15 amino acids. In germline, CDR1 is MNHEY, CDR2 SVGAGI.

As DNA, the CDR3 is TGTGCCAGCAGCTTAAGAGCGGGGGGGGCGGGAGTCGGCTACAATGAGCAGTTCTTC. Its translation: CASSLRAGGAGVGYNEQFF. This sequence joins TRBV7-3 and TRBJ2-1; 10 bases agree with TRBD2. CDR3 size: 19 residues. Germline V gene sequence: CDR1 SGHTA, CDR2 FQGTGA. Trimming at V came to 1 base and at J to 3 bases, leaving 12 bases not matched to a gene. The full variable domain, with the rest looked up from reference TRBV7-3 and TRBJ2-1, is GAGVSQTPSNKVTEKGKYVELRCDPISGHTALYWYRQSLGQGPEFLIYFQGTGAADDSGLPNDRFFAVRPEGSVSTLKIQRTERGDSAVYLCASSLRAGGAGVGYNEQFFGPGTRLTVL.

The chain joins TRBV7-2 to TRBJ1-4; D unclear. Germline lookup yields CDR1 SGHTA and CDR2 FQGNSA. Between the trimmed V and J ends, which lost 5 bases and 5 bases, there was a span of 9 bases. The CDR3 has 13 amino acids. CDR3 in amino acids: CASSRKLNEKLFF. DNA for the CDR3: TGTGCCAGCAGCCGTAAGCTCAATGAAAAACTGTTTTTT.

The rearrangement links TRBV5-1 to TRBJ2-2; 8 bases map to TRBD1. CDR3 length equals 17 residues. V gave up 2 bases and J gave up 6 bases; unmatched junction bases: 12. Per the germline V gene, CDR1 is SGHRS and CDR2 is YFSETQ. CDR3 sequence: CASSFTTGTGYSGELFF. For the CDR3, the DNA is TGCGCCAGCAGCTTTACTACCGGGACAGGTTATTCCGGGGAGCTGTTTTTT.

This rearrangement joins TRBV5-4 to TRBJ2-4; 10 positions agree with TRBD1. Germline values: CDR1 SGHNT, CDR2 YYREEE (reference sequence). This CDR3 region has 18 residues. The V segment lost 4 bases and the J segment 10 bases; nucleotides outside the gene matches: 20. For the CDR3, the DNA is TGTGCCAGCAGCCTATCCCCCACGACAGGGGGCGGCAAAGGGATTCAGTACTTC. Translation gives CASSLSPTTGGGKGIQYF.

This chain links TRBV14 with TRBJ2-2; 8 bases agree with TRBD1. Germline CDR1 SGHDN, CDR2 FVKESK. The CDR3 length is 16 residues. Trimming removed 1 base from V and 4 bases from J; junction bases left unmatched: 5. CDR3 residues: CASSQVPGGVTGELFF. In DNA, the CDR3 is TGTGCCAGCAGCCAAGTCCCAGGGGGCGTCACCGGGGAGCTGTTTTTT.

The genes are TRBV19 and TRBJ1-5; TRBD1 agrees at 7 bases. This CDR3 is 17 amino acids long. V was pared by 7 bases and J by 0 bases, with 12 bases of the junction left unmatched. Germline V gene sequence: CDR1 LNHDA, CDR2 SQIVND (reference sequence). The CDR3 coding sequence is TGTGCCAGTACTCCTGGATGGGGGACAGTTAGCAATCAGCCCCAGCATTTT. This gives the protein CASTPGWGTVSNQPQHF.

The rearrangement uses TRBV2 and TRBJ2-7, with 8 bases matching TRBD2. CDR3 length: 14 amino acids. Losses at the gene ends were 8 bases for V and 2 bases for J; bases not matched to a gene: 8. CDR1 is SNHLY and CDR2 is FYNNEI in the germline V gene. In DNA, the CDR3 is TGTGCCAGCTCCCCCCGGGGGGGCCCCTACGAGCAGTACTTC. Its translation is CASSPRGGPYEQYF.

The genes are TRBV5-3 and TRBJ2-1; TRBD2 matches 8 bases. TRBV5-3 is classed as an ORF, of uncertain function. J gave up 9 bases and V 1 base, and 9 bases lay outside the gene matches. The CDR3 is 15 amino acids. Written as DNA, the CDR3 is TGTGCCAGAAGCTTGACCCAGCGGGAGAATCCTGAGCAGTTCTTC. It encodes CARSLTQRENPEQFF.

This chain joins TRBV2 and TRBJ1-2; 7 positions agree with TRBD1. Germline V gene sequence: CDR1 SNHLY, CDR2 FYNNEI. The CDR3 has 12 residues. V shed 6 bases, J shed 7 bases, and the junction held 5 bases outside the gene matches. The DNA of the CDR3 is TGTGCCAGCAGCATAGGGACAGTTGGCTACACCTTC. Translation: CASSIGTVGYTF.

V gene TRBV11-2 combines with J gene TRBJ2-7; maybe TRBD2 (5 bases). Germline V gives CDR1 SGHAT, CDR2 FQNNGV. The CDR3 length is 15 residues. V lost 5 bases to trimming and J lost 0 bases, with 14 bases between them. Written as DNA, the CDR3 is TGTGCCAGCAGCCCCTTCTTAGCGTTCTCCTACGAGCAGTACTTC. Translating gives CASSPFLAFSYEQYF. Full variable domain (remainder filled in from reference TRBV11-2 and TRBJ2-7): EAGVAQSPRYKIIEKRQSVAFWCNPISGHATLYWYQQILGQGPKLLIQFQNNGVVDDSQLPKDRFSAERLKGVDSTLKIQPAKLEDSAVYLCASSPFLAFSYEQYFGPGTRLTVT.